The rows below give T cell receptor beta chains drawn from one sample of a study of blood T cells in healthy people across ages. MiXCR was run by TCRdb on the 5' RACE reads, yielding one entry per CDR3 protein. The sample yields about 670,000 distinct CDR3 sequences, roughly 41% seen once. The sequencing sample was made of blood. The receptors here all came from an elderly man in good health. CDR3s include the opening cysteine and the closing phenylalanine or tryptophan. The order of the fields is J gene, V gene, clone size, D gene, CDR3 DNA, CDR3 protein. A D gene is named only where the DNA matches it firmly. Clone size appears in some rows only: once, few, many, or a class for an expanded clone.

>TRBJ1-2|TRBV5-6|NA|NA
TGTGCCAGCCACCTTAGGGGGGAAAGAGTCTATGGCTACACCTTC
CASHLRGERVYGYTF
>TRBJ2-7|TRBV12-3/TRBV12-4|many|TRBD1
TGTGCCAGCAGTTTAGGGGGGACAGGGCTTTACGAGCAGTACTTC
CASSLGGTGLYEQYF
>TRBJ2-1|TRBV5-1|NA|NA
TGCGCCAGCAGCTTGGTAACCAACGAGCAGTTCTTC
CASSLVTNEQFF
>TRBJ1-6|TRBV3-1|NA|NA
TGTGCCAGCAGCCTTGCTCGGGGTTCACCCCTCCACTTT
CASSLARGSPLHF
>TRBJ1-2|TRBV3-1|few|NA
TGTGCCAGCAGCCAAGTGGGAGGAAACTATGGCTACACCTTC
CASSQVGGNYGYTF
>TRBJ2-1|TRBV7-2|NA|NA
TGTGCCAGCAGCTCTCGGGTGGGGCTTGAGCAGTTCTTC
CASSSRVGLEQFF
>TRBJ1-1|TRBV20-1|many|NA
TGCAGTGCTAGAGATTCAGGGACCGTGAACACTGAAGCTTTCTTT
CSARDSGTVNTEAFF
>TRBJ2-5|TRBV7-9|NA|NA
TGTGCCAGCAGCTTAGCGGGGGCGAGGGGGGCGCAGTACTTC
CASSLAGARGAQYF
>TRBJ1-5|TRBV24-1|few|NA
TGTGCCACCAGTTTGGGCAATCAGCCCCAGCATTTT
CATSLGNQPQHF
>TRBJ2-2|TRBV9|NA|NA
TGTGCCAGCAGGGGTACGGCCGGGGAGCTGTTTTTT
CASRGTAGELFF
>TRBJ2-1|TRBV7-2|NA|NA
TGTGCCAGCAGCTTTGGGGGATCCCACTACGATGAGCAGTTCTTC
CASSFGGSHYDEQFF
>TRBJ2-7|TRBV20-1|NA|NA
TGCAGTGCTCTTATATCCTACGAGCAGTACTTC
CSALISYEQYF
>TRBJ2-5|TRBV7-2|many|TRBD2
TGTGCCAGCAGCCCCCTCTCGGGGGGGAGAGAGACCCAGTACTTC
CASSPLSGGRETQYF
>TRBJ2-3|TRBV7-2|NA|NA
TGTGCCAGCAGCTTACTGGCCATCCCCGTAGATACGCAGTATTTT
CASSLLAIPVDTQYF
>TRBJ2-1|TRBV5-5|few|TRBD1
TGTGCCAGCAGCTTGGCGACCGGGACAGGGGGAGATGAGCAGTTCTTC
CASSLATGTGGDEQFF
>TRBJ1-6|TRBV6-6|few|NA
TGTGCCAGCAGTTACGAGAGCTCCTATAATTCACCCCTCCACTTT
CASSYESSYNSPLHF
>TRBJ2-7|TRBV20-1|NA|TRBD2
TGCAGTGCTCGAGCGGGGGTTTTCTCCTACGAGCAGTACTTC
CSARAGVFSYEQYF
>TRBJ1-6|TRBV20-1|NA|NA
TGCAGTGCTAGAGGGGTTATCTATAATTCACCCCTCCACTTT
CSARGVIYNSPLHF
>TRBJ2-7|TRBV6-2/TRBV6-3|NA|TRBD2
TGTGCCATCAAGGCGGGACTAGCACTCTACGAGCAGTACTTC
CAIKAGLALYEQYF
>TRBJ2-7|TRBV3-1|NA|NA
TGTGCCAGCAGACCAAGCCGAGGGAAATACGAGCAGTACTTC
CASRPSRGKYEQYF
>TRBJ2-7|TRBV30|NA|TRBD1
TGTGCCTGGAGTGCCTCCGGGACAGCTCCAGAGCAGTACTTC
CAWSASGTAPEQYF
>TRBJ1-1|TRBV7-2|few|NA
TGTGCCAGCAGCTTAAAGTGGAACACTGAAGCTTTCTTT
CASSLKWNTEAFF
>TRBJ2-3|TRBV29-1|many|NA
TGCAGCGTTGAAGCACCGGGACAAGCGCAGGGTGCGCAGTATTTT
CSVEAPGQAQGAQYF
>TRBJ2-5|TRBV20-1|NA|TRBD2
TGCAGTGCCGTAGCGGGGGGAGGGGAGACCCAGTACTTC
CSAVAGGGETQYF
>TRBJ2-1|TRBV28|few|NA
TGTGCCAGCAGTTTTGGGTTTAATGAGCAGTTCTTC
CASSFGFNEQFF
>TRBJ2-5|TRBV11-2|NA|NA
TGTGCCAGCAGCTTGGTCGGGGGTAATAGCGGAGAGACCCAGTACTTC
CASSLVGGNSGETQYF